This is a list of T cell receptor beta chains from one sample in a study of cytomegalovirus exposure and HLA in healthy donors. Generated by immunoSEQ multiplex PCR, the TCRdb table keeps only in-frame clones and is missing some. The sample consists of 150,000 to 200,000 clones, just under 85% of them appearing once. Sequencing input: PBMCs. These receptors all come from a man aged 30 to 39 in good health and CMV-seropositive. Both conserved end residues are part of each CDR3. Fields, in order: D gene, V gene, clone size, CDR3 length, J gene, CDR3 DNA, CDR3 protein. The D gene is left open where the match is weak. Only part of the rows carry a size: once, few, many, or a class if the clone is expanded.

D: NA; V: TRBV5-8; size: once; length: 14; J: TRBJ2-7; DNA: TGTGCCAGCAGCTCCCGCGCGGGCTCCTACGAGCAGTACTTC; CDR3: CASSSRAGSYEQYF
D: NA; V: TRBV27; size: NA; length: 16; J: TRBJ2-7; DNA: TGTGCCAGCAGTTTCGTGGGTGGAGGGGCGGACTACGAGCAGTACTTC; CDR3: CASSFVGGGADYEQYF
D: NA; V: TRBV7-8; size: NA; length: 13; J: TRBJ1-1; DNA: TGTGCCAGCAGCTTATCAGGGTCCACTGAAGCTTTCTTT; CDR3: CASSLSGSTEAFF
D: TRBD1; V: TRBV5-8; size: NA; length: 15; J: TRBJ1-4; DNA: TGTGCCAGCAGCTTGGGACAGGGGCTAAGGGAAAAACTGTTTTTT; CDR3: CASSLGQGLREKLFF
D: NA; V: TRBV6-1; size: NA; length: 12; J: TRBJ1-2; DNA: TGTGCCAGCAGTGAAGTTTTATATGGCTACACCTTC; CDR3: CASSEVLYGYTF
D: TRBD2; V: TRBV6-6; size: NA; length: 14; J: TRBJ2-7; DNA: TGTGCCAGCAGTTACTTAACTAGCGGGTACGAGCAGTACTTC; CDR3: CASSYLTSGYEQYF
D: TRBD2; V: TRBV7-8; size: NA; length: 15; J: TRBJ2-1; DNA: TGTGCCAGCCCGCCGGGGGGTGGGGAGGTCGATGAGCAGTTCTTC; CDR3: CASPPGGGEVDEQFF
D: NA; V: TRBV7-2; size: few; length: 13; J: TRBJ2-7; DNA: TGTGCCAGCAGCCTGTCGGTTAGTGTGGAGCAGTACTTC; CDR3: CASSLSVSVEQYF
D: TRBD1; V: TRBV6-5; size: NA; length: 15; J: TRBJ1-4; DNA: TGTGCCAGCAGTTACTCCAGGGGGGCCAATGAAAAACTGTTTTTT; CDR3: CASSYSRGANEKLFF
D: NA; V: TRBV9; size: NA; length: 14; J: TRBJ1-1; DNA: TGTGCCAGCAGCGTAGATGGTCGGGAGACTGAAGCTTTCTTT; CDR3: CASSVDGRETEAFF
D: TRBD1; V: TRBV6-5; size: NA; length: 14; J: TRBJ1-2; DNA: TGTGCCAGCAGTTATCGGGACAGGGCCTATGGCTACACCTTC; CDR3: CASSYRDRAYGYTF
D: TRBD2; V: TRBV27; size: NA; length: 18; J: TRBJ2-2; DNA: TGTGCCAGCAGTGCCCTAGCGGGGGGGCGATCGCCCACCGGGGAGCTGTTTTTT; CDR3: CASSALAGGRSPTGELFF
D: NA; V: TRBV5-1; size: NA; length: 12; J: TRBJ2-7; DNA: TGCGCCAGCAGCACAGGGTCCTACGAGCAGTACTTC; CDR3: CASSTGSYEQYF
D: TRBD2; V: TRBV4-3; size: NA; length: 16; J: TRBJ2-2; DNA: TGCGCCAGCAGCCAAGAGGGAGGGACCCTTACCGGGGAGCTGTTTTTT; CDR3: CASSQEGGTLTGELFF
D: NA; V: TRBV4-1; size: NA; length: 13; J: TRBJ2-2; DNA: TGCGCCAGCAGCCAAGTCAAGGGGAGGGAGCTGTTTTTT; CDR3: CASSQVKGRELFF
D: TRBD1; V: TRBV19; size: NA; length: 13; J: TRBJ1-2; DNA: TGTGCCAGTAGTCTGGGGACAGGGAATGGCTACACCTTC; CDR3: CASSLGTGNGYTF
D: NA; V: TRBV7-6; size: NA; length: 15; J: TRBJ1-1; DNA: TGTGCCAGCAGCTTAGGTCCGAGTCTGAACACTGAAGCTTTCTTT; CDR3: CASSLGPSLNTEAFF
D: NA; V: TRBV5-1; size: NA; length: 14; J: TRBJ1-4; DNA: TGCGCCAGCAGCTTGGGCGGAGATAATGAAAAACTGTTTTTT; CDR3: CASSLGGDNEKLFF
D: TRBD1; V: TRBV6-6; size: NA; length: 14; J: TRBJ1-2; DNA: TGTGCCAGCAGTTACCCGGACAGGGTCTATGGCTACACCTTC; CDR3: CASSYPDRVYGYTF
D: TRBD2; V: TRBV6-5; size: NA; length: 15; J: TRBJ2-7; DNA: TGTGCCAGCAGTGCCGACCAGGGAGGGTCCTACGAGCAGTACTTC; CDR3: CASSADQGGSYEQYF
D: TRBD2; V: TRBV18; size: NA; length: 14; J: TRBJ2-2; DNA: TGTGCCAGCTCACCGGGACTATACACCGGGGAGCTGTTTTTT; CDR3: CASSPGLYTGELFF
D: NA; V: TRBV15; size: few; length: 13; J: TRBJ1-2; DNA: TGTGCCACCTGGGGAGGAGGCAGGTCTGGCTACACCTTC; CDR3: CATWGGGRSGYTF
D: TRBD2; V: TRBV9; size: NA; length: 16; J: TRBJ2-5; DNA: TGTGCCAGCAGCGTAGAAGGGAGGGGAAATACGGAGACCCAGTACTTC; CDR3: CASSVEGRGNTETQYF
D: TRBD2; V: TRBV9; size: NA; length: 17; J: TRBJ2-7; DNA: TGTGCCAGCAGCGTAGATGGGGGGGGAGTGGGCTCCTACGAGCAGTACTTC; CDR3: CASSVDGGGVGSYEQYF
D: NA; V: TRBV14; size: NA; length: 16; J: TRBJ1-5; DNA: TGTGCCAGCAGCCAAGATTTCCGGCAGGGATACCAGCCCCAGCATTTT; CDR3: CASSQDFRQGYQPQHF
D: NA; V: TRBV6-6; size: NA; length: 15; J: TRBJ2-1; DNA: TGTGCCAGCAGTTACAGTTCAGGGGTTCGCGATGAGCAGTTCTTC; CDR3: CASSYSSGVRDEQFF
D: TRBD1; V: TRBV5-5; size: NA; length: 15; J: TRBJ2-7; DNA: TGTGCCAGCAGCGGCCGGGACAGGGGTCTCTACGAGCAGTACTTC; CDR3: CASSGRDRGLYEQYF
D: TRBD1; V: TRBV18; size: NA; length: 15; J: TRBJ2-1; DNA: TGTGCCAGCTCACCGGGACAGGGGACGTACAATGAGCAGTTCTTC; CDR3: CASSPGQGTYNEQFF
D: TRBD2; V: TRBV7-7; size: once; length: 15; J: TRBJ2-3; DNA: TGTGCTAGCAGCTTGGGACTAGCGGACACAGATACGCAGTATTTT; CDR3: CASSLGLADTDTQYF
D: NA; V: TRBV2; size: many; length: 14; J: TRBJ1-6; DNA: TGTGCCAGCACCTCCCGGGGAAGCGGTTCACCCCTCCACTTT; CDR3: CASTSRGSGSPLHF
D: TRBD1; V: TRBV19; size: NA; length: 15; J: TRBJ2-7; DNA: TGTGCCAGTAGTATAGCTGGGACAGGGGCTTACGAGCAGTACTTC; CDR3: CASSIAGTGAYEQYF
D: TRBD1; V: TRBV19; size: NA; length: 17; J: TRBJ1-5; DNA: TGTGCCAGTACACGGGACAGGACGAGCTATAGCAATCAGCCCCAGCATTTT; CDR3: CASTRDRTSYSNQPQHF
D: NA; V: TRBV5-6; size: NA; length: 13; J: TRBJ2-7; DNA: TGTGCCAGCAGCCACCAGGGGTCCTACGAGCAGTACTTC; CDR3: CASSHQGSYEQYF
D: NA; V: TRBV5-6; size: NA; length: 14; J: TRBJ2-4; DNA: TGTGCCAGCAAAACCGGGGTAGCCAAAAACATTCAGTACTTC; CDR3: CASKTGVAKNIQYF
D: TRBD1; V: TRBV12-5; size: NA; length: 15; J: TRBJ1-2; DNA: TGTGCTAGTGGTTTGGTTGACAGGGGGAACTATGGCTACACCTTC; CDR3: CASGLVDRGNYGYTF
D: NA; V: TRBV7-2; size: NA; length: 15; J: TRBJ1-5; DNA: TGTGCCAGCAGCTTAGGCACAGGGAACAATCAGCCCCAGCATTTT; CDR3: CASSLGTGNNQPQHF
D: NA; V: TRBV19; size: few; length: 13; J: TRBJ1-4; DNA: TGTGCCAGTAGTCCCCAGGTGCATGAAAAACTGTTTTTT; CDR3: CASSPQVHEKLFF
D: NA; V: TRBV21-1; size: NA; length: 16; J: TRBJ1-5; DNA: TGTGCCAGCAGCAAAGGGAACAGGGGGCAGGTTCAGCCCCAGCATTTT; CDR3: CASSKGNRGQVQPQHF
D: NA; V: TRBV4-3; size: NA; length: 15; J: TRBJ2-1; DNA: TGCGCCAGCAGCCAAGATATGTCCGGGTTTTATGAGCAGTTCTTC; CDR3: CASSQDMSGFYEQFF
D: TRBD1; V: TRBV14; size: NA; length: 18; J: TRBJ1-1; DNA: TGTGCCAGCAGCCAAGATCCGCGACAGGGGGTTTTTGACACTGAAGCTTTCTTT; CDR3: CASSQDPRQGVFDTEAFF
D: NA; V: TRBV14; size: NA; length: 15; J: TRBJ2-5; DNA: TGTGCCAGCAGCCAAGGGAGCCTTCTAAGGGAGACCCAGTACTTC; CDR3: CASSQGSLLRETQYF
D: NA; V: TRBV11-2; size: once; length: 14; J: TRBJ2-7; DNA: TGTGCCAGCAGCTTAGGTACAGGGAGGGACGAGCAGTACTTC; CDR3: CASSLGTGRDEQYF
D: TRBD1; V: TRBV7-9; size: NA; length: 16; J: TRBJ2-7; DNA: TGTGCCAGCAGCCCCTCCCGGACAGGGGGGACCTACGAGCAGTACTTC; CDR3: CASSPSRTGGTYEQYF
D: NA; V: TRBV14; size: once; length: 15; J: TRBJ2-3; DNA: TGTGCCAGCAGCCAAGCCGGGTTTAGCACAGATACGCAGTATTTT; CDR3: CASSQAGFSTDTQYF
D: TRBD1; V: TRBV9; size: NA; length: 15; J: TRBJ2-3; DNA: TGTGCCAGCAGCGACGGGACAGGAGGCACAGATACGCAGTATTTT; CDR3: CASSDGTGGTDTQYF
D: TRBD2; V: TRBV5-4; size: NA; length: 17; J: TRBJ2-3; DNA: TGTGCCAGCAGTTACCAAGGGAGCGGGGGGGCGGCAGATACGCAGTATTTT; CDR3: CASSYQGSGGAADTQYF